These T cell receptor beta chains were read from a single sample in a study of T cell repertoires in cytomegalovirus infection. TCRdb reanalysed the reads using MiXCR and keeps one entry per CDR3 protein. The sample has approximately 180,000 distinct CDR3 sequences, roughly 9% seen once. The sample taken for sequencing was PBMCs. The receptor source for this set is a human donor in good health (CMV status not recorded). Some clones in this sample may be carry-over from other donors' samples. Both conserved end residues are part of each CDR3. A D gene is named only where the DNA matches it firmly. Expanded clones get a size class; other rows say once, few or many, or leave the size out.

D gene: -
clone size: few
J gene: TRBJ1-6
V gene: TRBV30
CDR3 DNA: TGTGCCTGGACACCCGGGTTGAATTCACCCCTCCACTTT
CDR3 protein: CAWTPGLNSPLHF

D gene: TRBD2
clone size: many
J gene: TRBJ2-2
V gene: TRBV7-6
CDR3 DNA: TGTGCCAGCAGCTTAGATGGGACTAGATCCGGGGAGCTGTTTTTT
CDR3 protein: CASSLDGTRSGELFF

D gene: TRBD1
clone size: -
J gene: TRBJ1-2
V gene: TRBV4-1
CDR3 DNA: TGTGCCAGCAGCCAAGAAGACAGGGCTACTAACTATGGCTACACCTTC
CDR3 protein: CASSQEDRATNYGYTF

D gene: TRBD2
clone size: many
J gene: TRBJ2-7
V gene: TRBV7-2
CDR3 DNA: TGTGCCAGCAGCTTTGCCCTAGCGGGGGGCGAGCAGTACTTC
CDR3 protein: CASSFALAGGEQYF

D gene: TRBD1
clone size: many
J gene: TRBJ1-2
V gene: TRBV7-2
CDR3 DNA: TGTGCCAGCAGCCCTGGACAGGGGGCTTATGGCTACACCTTC
CDR3 protein: CASSPGQGAYGYTF

D gene: -
clone size: many
J gene: TRBJ1-1
V gene: TRBV10-2
CDR3 DNA: TGCGCCAGCAGTCATAACTCTGAAGCTTTCTTT
CDR3 protein: CASSHNSEAFF

D gene: -
clone size: many
J gene: TRBJ1-4
V gene: TRBV7-9
CDR3 DNA: TGTGCCATCCCGGGACATAGTGGGGCAACTAATGAAAAACTGTTTTTT
CDR3 protein: CAIPGHSGATNEKLFF

D gene: -
clone size: many
J gene: TRBJ2-1
V gene: TRBV7-2
CDR3 DNA: TGTGCCAGCAGCTTAAGAATTGGGGACTTCGGGCAGTTCTTC
CDR3 protein: CASSLRIGDFGQFF

D gene: -
clone size: many
J gene: TRBJ2-1
V gene: TRBV7-3
CDR3 DNA: TGTGCCAGCAGCTCAGGACCCAATGAGCAGTTCTTC
CDR3 protein: CASSSGPNEQFF

D gene: -
clone size: -
J gene: TRBJ2-1
V gene: TRBV28
CDR3 DNA: TGTGCCAGCAGGGGGGCTGACCCTTTTTGGCAGTTCTTC
CDR3 protein: CASRGADPFWQFF

D gene: -
clone size: few
J gene: TRBJ2-7
V gene: TRBV4-2
CDR3 DNA: TGTGCCAGCAGCCAAGTGATGGAAAACGAGCAGTACTTC
CDR3 protein: CASSQVMENEQYF

D gene: -
clone size: many
J gene: TRBJ2-1
V gene: TRBV18
CDR3 DNA: TGTGCCAGCTCACCACCTGGAGTAGTACCCTACAATGAGCAGTTCTTC
CDR3 protein: CASSPPGVVPYNEQFF

D gene: -
clone size: -
J gene: TRBJ2-7
V gene: TRBV15
CDR3 DNA: TGTGCCACCAGCAGAGAAGGAGGGGGGAGGTACGAGCAGTACTTC
CDR3 protein: CATSREGGGRYEQYF

D gene: TRBD1
clone size: many
J gene: TRBJ1-5
V gene: TRBV11-2
CDR3 DNA: TGTGCCAGCAGCCCAAGCGACAGGGCCCATCAGCCCCAGCATTTT
CDR3 protein: CASSPSDRAHQPQHF

D gene: -
clone size: many
J gene: TRBJ2-7
V gene: TRBV7-2
CDR3 DNA: TGTGCCAGCAGCTCACAGCCGTCCTACGAGCAGTACTTC
CDR3 protein: CASSSQPSYEQYF

D gene: TRBD1
clone size: many
J gene: TRBJ2-7
V gene: TRBV7-2
CDR3 DNA: TGTGCCAGCAGCTGGGACAGTAGCTCCTACGAGCAGTACTTC
CDR3 protein: CASSWDSSSYEQYF

D gene: TRBD2
clone size: -
J gene: TRBJ2-3
V gene: TRBV7-8
CDR3 DNA: TGTGCCAGCCGCCGTTTGGCGGGGGGGAACACAGATACGCAGTATTTT
CDR3 protein: CASRRLAGGNTDTQYF

D gene: -
clone size: -
J gene: TRBJ2-1
V gene: TRBV27
CDR3 DNA: TGTGCCAGCACCCTCGGTTTCCCCAATGAGCAGTTCTTC
CDR3 protein: CASTLGFPNEQFF

D gene: TRBD2
clone size: few
J gene: TRBJ2-7
V gene: TRBV10-3
CDR3 DNA: TGTGCCGCCAGACCCGGTAGCGGGAGCCTCGGCGAGCAGTACTTC
CDR3 protein: CAARPGSGSLGEQYF

D gene: TRBD1
clone size: many
J gene: TRBJ1-6
V gene: TRBV20-1
CDR3 DNA: TGCAGTGCCAAACGGGACAGTGGAAATTCACCCCTCCACTTT
CDR3 protein: CSAKRDSGNSPLHF

D gene: -
clone size: few
J gene: TRBJ2-2
V gene: TRBV19
CDR3 DNA: TGTGCCAGTAGCGACGGTAACACCGGGGAGCTGTTTTTT
CDR3 protein: CASSDGNTGELFF

D gene: TRBD2
clone size: many
J gene: TRBJ2-3
V gene: TRBV4-3
CDR3 DNA: TGCGCCAGCAGCCGCACAACTAGCGGGGGACCGGATACGCAGTATTTT
CDR3 protein: CASSRTTSGGPDTQYF

D gene: TRBD2
clone size: few
J gene: TRBJ2-2
V gene: TRBV10-2
CDR3 DNA: TGCGCCAGCAGTGAGCGGGGGGGCACCGCCGGGGAGCTGTTTTTT
CDR3 protein: CASSERGGTAGELFF

D gene: -
clone size: many
J gene: TRBJ1-1
V gene: TRBV2
CDR3 DNA: TGTGCCAGCAGTCCTCCGGGTCTGAACACTGAAGCTTTCTTT
CDR3 protein: CASSPPGLNTEAFF

D gene: -
clone size: many
J gene: TRBJ2-1
V gene: TRBV12-3/TRBV12-4
CDR3 DNA: TGTGCCAGCAGTTTTTGGGGTTCAGTCAATGAGCAGTTCTTC
CDR3 protein: CASSFWGSVNEQFF

D gene: TRBD1
clone size: many
J gene: TRBJ1-1
V gene: TRBV7-8
CDR3 DNA: TGTGCCAGCAGCTTAGGGGACAGGGGGGGAAACACTGAAGCTTTCTTT
CDR3 protein: CASSLGDRGGNTEAFF

D gene: TRBD2
clone size: many
J gene: TRBJ2-1
V gene: TRBV28
CDR3 DNA: TGTGCCAGCAGAACTCTAGCGGGTGCTTCAAATGAGCAGTTCTTC
CDR3 protein: CASRTLAGASNEQFF

D gene: -
clone size: many
J gene: TRBJ2-7
V gene: TRBV5-5
CDR3 DNA: TGTGCCAGCAGCTTGGTTGCAGGGAATTACGAGCAGTACTTC
CDR3 protein: CASSLVAGNYEQYF

D gene: TRBD2
clone size: -
J gene: TRBJ2-2
V gene: TRBV19
CDR3 DNA: TGTGCCAGTAACGGGAGGAGCACCGGGGAGCTGTTTTTT
CDR3 protein: CASNGRSTGELFF

D gene: -
clone size: many
J gene: TRBJ2-1
V gene: TRBV6-5
CDR3 DNA: TGTGCCAGCAGTTACCCTTCAGGTGGAGACAATGAGCAGTTCTTC
CDR3 protein: CASSYPSGGDNEQFF

D gene: TRBD2
clone size: -
J gene: TRBJ2-5
V gene: TRBV6-1
CDR3 DNA: TGTGCCAGCAGTGTGAGAACTAGCGGGGGGCAAGAGACCCAGTACTTC
CDR3 protein: CASSVRTSGGQETQYF

D gene: -
clone size: few
J gene: TRBJ2-7
V gene: TRBV2
CDR3 DNA: TGTGCCAGCACTCAAATAGGGGGCGAGCAGTACTTC
CDR3 protein: CASTQIGGEQYF

D gene: -
clone size: many
J gene: TRBJ2-7
V gene: TRBV7-2
CDR3 DNA: TGTGCCAGCAGCTTACCCAATGCCTACGAGCAGTACTTC
CDR3 protein: CASSLPNAYEQYF

D gene: TRBD2
clone size: few
J gene: TRBJ2-3
V gene: TRBV20-1
CDR3 DNA: TGCAGTGCTGCCTCCCAGCGGGGGAACACAGATACGCAGTATTTT
CDR3 protein: CSAASQRGNTDTQYF

D gene: TRBD1
clone size: few
J gene: TRBJ1-6
V gene: TRBV6-2/TRBV6-3
CDR3 DNA: TGTGCCAGCAGGGGACAGGGGTTTAATTCACCCCTCCACTTT
CDR3 protein: CASRGQGFNSPLHF

D gene: -
clone size: many
J gene: TRBJ2-1
V gene: TRBV20-1
CDR3 DNA: TGCAGTGCTAGAGAGGGGGCCGGGTCCTACAATGAGCAGTTCTTC
CDR3 protein: CSAREGAGSYNEQFF

D gene: -
clone size: -
J gene: TRBJ1-1
V gene: TRBV5-1
CDR3 DNA: TGCGCCAGCAGCTTCAAGGTGAACACTGCAGCTTTCTTT
CDR3 protein: CASSFKVNTAAFF

D gene: -
clone size: few
J gene: TRBJ1-5
V gene: TRBV5-1
CDR3 DNA: TGCGCCAGCAGCTCAGGGGAGGGCAATCAGCCCCAGCATTTT
CDR3 protein: CASSSGEGNQPQHF

D gene: TRBD2
clone size: many
J gene: TRBJ2-1
V gene: TRBV28
CDR3 DNA: TGTGCCAGCAGCCCCGGGGGGGCCCGGAGCAATGAGCAGTTCTTC
CDR3 protein: CASSPGGARSNEQFF

D gene: TRBD1
clone size: many
J gene: TRBJ1-1
V gene: TRBV19
CDR3 DNA: TGTGCCAGCAGCCGACAGGGTGGTGAAGCTTTCTTT
CDR3 protein: CASSRQGGEAFF

D gene: TRBD2
clone size: -
J gene: TRBJ2-7
V gene: TRBV20-1
CDR3 DNA: TGCAGTGCTAGTTTTGGCGGGAGAGAGAACGAGCAGTACTTC
CDR3 protein: CSASFGGRENEQYF

D gene: -
clone size: few
J gene: TRBJ2-1
V gene: TRBV7-9
CDR3 DNA: TGTGCCAGCAGCTCAGTACAGGGGACTCAGCCGAATGAGCAGTTCTTC
CDR3 protein: CASSSVQGTQPNEQFF

D gene: -
clone size: many
J gene: TRBJ2-2
V gene: TRBV29-1
CDR3 DNA: TGCAGCGTTGAAAAGCGTGGGTCGGGCGGGGAGCTGTTTTTT
CDR3 protein: CSVEKRGSGGELFF

D gene: TRBD1
clone size: many
J gene: TRBJ1-3
V gene: TRBV7-6
CDR3 DNA: TGTGCCAGCAGCGGACAGGGGAGAAACACCATATATTTT
CDR3 protein: CASSGQGRNTIYF

D gene: -
clone size: many
J gene: TRBJ2-7
V gene: TRBV19
CDR3 DNA: TGTGCCAGTAGTGCGGCCGACAACACCTACGAGCAGTACTTC
CDR3 protein: CASSAADNTYEQYF

D gene: -
clone size: -
J gene: TRBJ1-1
V gene: TRBV20-1
CDR3 DNA: TGCAGTGCTAGAGGACAGGAGGTCCAGGGGACTGAAACTTTCTTT
CDR3 protein: CSARGQEVQGTETFF

D gene: -
clone size: many
J gene: TRBJ1-1
V gene: TRBV5-4
CDR3 DNA: TGTGCCAGCAGCTTGGCCGGAAGGGGCACTGAAGCTTTCTTT
CDR3 protein: CASSLAGRGTEAFF

D gene: TRBD1
clone size: many
J gene: TRBJ1-6
V gene: TRBV7-8
CDR3 DNA: TGTGCCAGCAGCACAAACGACAGGGAAAGCTCCTATAATTCACCCCTCCACTTT
CDR3 protein: CASSTNDRESSYNSPLHF

D gene: -
clone size: many
J gene: TRBJ1-1
V gene: TRBV14
CDR3 DNA: TGTGCCAGCAGCCAAGAGATAGGGGGAAGGACTGAAGCTTTCTTT
CDR3 protein: CASSQEIGGRTEAFF

D gene: TRBD1
clone size: -
J gene: TRBJ1-4
V gene: TRBV11-2
CDR3 DNA: TGTGCCAGCAGCTTAGACTGGAGGGGGCAGGGAAAACTGTTTTTT
CDR3 protein: CASSLDWRGQGKLFF

D gene: TRBD2
clone size: many
J gene: TRBJ2-1
V gene: TRBV5-5
CDR3 DNA: TGTGCCAGCAGCACCTTAGCGGGGGGGTTTAAGGATGAGCAGTTCTTC
CDR3 protein: CASSTLAGGFKDEQFF

D gene: -
clone size: few
J gene: TRBJ1-1
V gene: TRBV29-1
CDR3 DNA: TGCAGCGTGACTCGGGAGGGGCTAGGCACTGAAGCTTTCTTT
CDR3 protein: CSVTREGLGTEAFF

D gene: -
clone size: many
J gene: TRBJ1-5
V gene: TRBV27
CDR3 DNA: TGTGCCAGCAGTTCATCACCCTCACGGCAGCCCCAGCATTTT
CDR3 protein: CASSSSPSRQPQHF

D gene: -
clone size: -
J gene: TRBJ2-7
V gene: TRBV6-4
CDR3 DNA: TGTGCCAGCAGCCAGGGACCCCACTACGAGCAGTACTTC
CDR3 protein: CASSQGPHYEQYF

D gene: TRBD1
clone size: few
J gene: TRBJ2-5
V gene: TRBV28
CDR3 DNA: TGTGCCAGCAGCTCGGACAGGCCCCAGTACTTC
CDR3 protein: CASSSDRPQYF

D gene: TRBD2
clone size: many
J gene: TRBJ2-5
V gene: TRBV7-2
CDR3 DNA: TGTGCCAGCAGCTGGGGAGGGGTACAAGAGACCCAGTACTTC
CDR3 protein: CASSWGGVQETQYF

D gene: TRBD2
clone size: -
J gene: TRBJ2-7
V gene: TRBV28
CDR3 DNA: TGTGCCAGCCTCTCGGGCGGGAGGGTTTACGAGCAGTACTTC
CDR3 protein: CASLSGGRVYEQYF

D gene: TRBD1
clone size: -
J gene: TRBJ2-5
V gene: TRBV6-2/TRBV6-3
CDR3 DNA: TGTGCCAGCAGTTACCTTGGGACAGAGGAGACCCAGTACTTC
CDR3 protein: CASSYLGTEETQYF